Below are 14 T cell receptor beta chains sequenced from a single sample in a study of CD8+CD57+ T cells in acquired aplastic anemia. In patients chosen for sequencing, flow cytometry had shown CD8+CD57+ cell expansion. Genomic DNA templated the TCR beta VDJ and CDR3 profiling. From the reads, TCRdb called clonotypes with MiXCR, one entry per CDR3 protein. The sample comprises 150,000 or so distinct CDR3 sequences, approximately 52% of which are singletons, and roughly 12% rests with the top ten. What was sequenced was sorted CD4+, CD8+, or CD8+CD57+ T cells (not recorded which) from PBMCs. These TCRs come from a human donor with aplastic anemia.

The table lists this clonotype with a few counts. The chain combines TRBV6-4 with TRBJ2-2; maybe TRBD1 (5 bases). CDR3 size: 13 residues. The V end lost 4 bases, the J end lost 5 bases, and 8 bases lay between the germline ends. CDR1 is MRHNA, CDR2 SNTAGT, per germline. The CDR3 sequence is CASSGKGTGELFF. The CDR3, as DNA: TGTGCCAGCAGTGGTAAGGGGACCGGGGAGCTGTTTTTT.

This clonotype was seen only a few times. The CDR3 region has the DNA TGTGCCACCAGTCGAACAGGGGGTCAGCCCCAGCATTTT. Amino acids: CATSRTGGQPQHF. The V and J genes are TRBV24-1 and TRBJ1-5; 8 positions agree with TRBD1. The trim removed 6 bases at V and 6 bases at J, leaving 3 bases unmatched. CDR1 and CDR2 from the germline V gene are KGHDR and SFDVKD. This CDR3 comprises 13 residues.

This clonotype was counted a single time. The V gene is TRBV24-1, the J gene TRBJ1-1; D possibly corresponds to TRBD1 (5 bases). The CDR3 runs 13 residues. Germline loops: CDR1 KGHDR, CDR2 SFDVKD. Trimming took 7 bases from V and 7 from J, leaving 15 bases between them. The CDR3 reads CATRAPLGDEAFF. CDR3 DNA: TGTGCCACCAGGGCACCTCTAGGGGATGAAGCTTTCTTT.

The chain employs TRBV5-6 and TRBJ1-5; a possible D gene is TRBD1 (6 bases). CDR1 is SGHDT, CDR2 YYEEEE, per germline. V was trimmed by 2 bases and J by 2 bases, leaving 11 bases between them. The CDR3 consists of 15 residues. The CDR3 reads CASSLGGFGNQPQHF. CDR3 nucleotides: TGTGCCAGCAGCTTAGGGGGGTTTGGCAATCAGCCCCAGCATTTT.

V gene TRBV5-1 combines with J gene TRBJ2-5; 8 positions match TRBD1. Trimming cost V 0 bases and J 1 base; bases outside gene matches: 2. Looked up from germline, CDR1 is SGHRS and CDR2 is YFSETQ. The CDR3 loop spans 15 amino acids. The DNA of the CDR3 is TGCGCCAGCAGCTTGGGGGACAGGAGCCAAGAGACCCAGTACTTC. This sequence encodes CASSLGDRSQETQYF.

This clonotype was counted a single time. The J gene is TRBJ2-7, the V gene TRBV10-2, with 9 bases matching TRBD2. The CDR3 consists of 15 residues. Germline trimming cut 0 bases from V and 1 base from J; bases unmatched to any gene: 1. Germline CDR1 WSHSY, CDR2 SAAADI. The CDR3: CASSESTSGSYEQYF. In DNA, the CDR3 is TGCGCCAGCAGTGAGTCGACTAGCGGATCCTACGAGCAGTACTTC.

The chain couples TRBV29-1 to TRBJ1-2; D is possibly TRBD1 (6 bases). This CDR3 comprises 11 residues. Germline V gene lookup returns CDR1 SQVTM and CDR2 ANQGSEA. The V and J ends lost 3 bases and 11 bases respectively, with 13 bases between them. CDR3 protein: CSVETGGGYTF. CDR3 coding DNA: TGCAGCGTTGAGACAGGAGGAGGGTACACCTTC.

The gene calls are TRBV29-1 and TRBJ2-1; TRBD2 is a possible D gene (5 bases). CDR1 and CDR2 (germline): SQVTM, ANQGSEA. The CDR3 has 15 residues. The V gene lost 1 base and the J gene lost 0 bases, with 10 bases spanning the gap. In nucleotides, the CDR3 is TGCAGCGTTGAAGGGGAGAAAATCTCCTACAATGAGCAGTTCTTC. It codes for CSVEGEKISYNEQFF.

The genes are TRBV24-1 and TRBJ2-7; the D call may be TRBD1 or TRBD2 (5 bases each). The CDR3 spans 15 residues. V lost 3 bases, J lost 1 base, and 12 bases lay in between. From germline, CDR1 is KGHDR and CDR2 SFDVKD. This CDR3 is CATSDPGRPSYEQYF. The DNA for the CDR3 is TGTGCCACCAGTGATCCGGGACGACCGTCCTACGAGCAGTACTTC.

In DNA, the CDR3 is TGTGCCAGCAGTGAGGGACAGGGCACCTACAATGAGCAGTTCTTC. It yields the protein CASSEGQGTYNEQFF. The chain recombines TRBV25-1 with TRBJ2-1, with 9 bases that match TRBD1. Germline V gives CDR1 MGHDK, CDR2 SYGVNS. After removal of 3 bases from V and 2 bases from J, the junction contained 2 bases not matched to a gene. The length of the CDR3 is 15 residues.

This clonotype was counted a few times. This chain joins TRBV29-1 and TRBJ2-5, with D unresolved. Germline values: CDR1 SQVTM, CDR2 ANQGSEA. The CDR3 is 10 amino acids. V was clipped by 3 bases and J by 5 bases, with 4 bases between them. The chain's CDR3 is CSVEWETQYF. Written as DNA, the CDR3 is TGCAGCGTTGAGTGGGAGACCCAGTACTTC. Together with reference TRBV29-1 and TRBJ2-5, the CDR3 gives the full variable domain: SAVISQKPSRDICQRGTSLTIQCQVDSQVTMMFWYRQQPGQSLTLIATANQGSEATYESGFVIDKFPISRPNLTFSTLTVSNMSPEDSSIYLCSVEWETQYFGPGTRLLVL.

The CDR3 nucleotides are TGTGCCAGCAGTTACGGACAGGTTAATTCACCCCTCCACTTT. Translation gives CASSYGQVNSPLHF. The J gene is TRBJ1-6, the V gene TRBV6-5; 7 positions agree with TRBD1. Losses at the gene ends were 2 bases for V and 6 bases for J; bases not matched to a gene: 1. The germline V gene has CDR1 MNHEY and CDR2 SVGAGI. CDR3 length: 14 residues.

This clonotype was detected many times. The V and J genes are TRBV5-5 and TRBJ2-7; D may be TRBD2 (5 bases). The germline V and J ends were trimmed by 0 bases and 0 bases, with 13 bases remaining between them. Germline-derived CDR1 and CDR2 are SGHKS and YYEKEE (reference sequence). This CDR3 spans 16 amino acids. The CDR3, as DNA: TGTGCCAGCAGCTTGGCCCCGGACTGGAGCTCCTACGAGCAGTACTTC. Protein product: CASSLAPDWSSYEQYF.

The table lists this clonotype with many counts. DNA of the CDR3: TGTGCCAGCAGCGTAGCCGGGGCTCCTTTCACAGATACGCAGTATTTT. Amino acids: CASSVAGAPFTDTQYF. This chain uses TRBV9 with TRBJ2-3; D could derive from TRBD1 or TRBD2 (5 bases each). V lost 0 bases and J lost 2, with 13 bases in between. The CDR3 sequence is 16 residues long. Germline assignment: CDR1 SGDLS and CDR2 YYNGEE.